This entry features one T cell receptor (beta chain) sequence. The RNA, about 0.45 to 1 ug, was put through reverse transcription using random hexamers. TCRdb re-called the immunoSEQ multiplex PCR reads through MiXCR, storing one row per CDR3 protein. The repertoire consists of fewer than 150,000 distinct CDR3 sequences, with around 91% occurring once and the leading ten covering approximately 0.24%. The data stem from a study of CD8 T cells in Susac syndrome. Sequencing of TCR beta, carried out with a high-throughput approach, was applied to CD8+ and CD4+ T cells from the blood. Included as multiple sclerosis controls were treatment-naive patients who had stable or active relapsing-remitting disease. TEMRA cells were FACS-enriched and CD8+ and CD4+ T cells negatively isolated. In germline, CDR1 is SGHVS, CDR2 FQNEAQ. The CDR3 extends over 13 amino acids. V lost 5 bases and J 8 bases, leaving 13 bases between the germline ends.

The sample comprised CD8+ T cells from PBMCs. This sequence was found in a human donor with multiple sclerosis. The chain employs TRBV7-8 and TRBJ2-1, with no clear D. The CDR3 bases are TGTGCCAGCAGCCCACCTAATGTTGATGAGCAGTTCTTC. This sequence encodes CASSPPNVDEQFF. Full variable domain (rest looked up from reference TRBV7-8 and TRBJ2-1): GAGVSQSPRYKVAKRGQDVALRCDPISGHVSLFWYQQALGQGPEFLTYFQNEAQLDKSGLPSDRFFAERPEGSVSTLKIQRTQQEDSAVYLCASSPPNVDEQFFGPGTRLTVL.